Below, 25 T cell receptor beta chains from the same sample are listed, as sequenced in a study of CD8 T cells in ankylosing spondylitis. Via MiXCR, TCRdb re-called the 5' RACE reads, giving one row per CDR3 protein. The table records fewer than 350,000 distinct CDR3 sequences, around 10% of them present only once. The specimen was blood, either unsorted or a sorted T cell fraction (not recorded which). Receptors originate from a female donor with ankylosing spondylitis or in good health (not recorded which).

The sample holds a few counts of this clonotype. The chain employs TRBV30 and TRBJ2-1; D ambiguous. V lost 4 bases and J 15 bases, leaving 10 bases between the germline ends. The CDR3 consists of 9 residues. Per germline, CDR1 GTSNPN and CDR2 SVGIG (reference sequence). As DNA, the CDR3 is TGTGCCTGGAATTTTCGGCGGTTCTTC. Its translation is CAWNFRRFF.

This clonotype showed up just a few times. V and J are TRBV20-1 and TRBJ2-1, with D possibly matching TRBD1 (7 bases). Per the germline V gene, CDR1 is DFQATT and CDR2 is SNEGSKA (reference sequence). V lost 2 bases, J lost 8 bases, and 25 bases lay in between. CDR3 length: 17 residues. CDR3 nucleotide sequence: TGCAGTGCTAGACCGCGACGACTCAGCAGGGGGGTTTATGAGCAGTTCTTC. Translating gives CSARPRRLSRGVYEQFF.

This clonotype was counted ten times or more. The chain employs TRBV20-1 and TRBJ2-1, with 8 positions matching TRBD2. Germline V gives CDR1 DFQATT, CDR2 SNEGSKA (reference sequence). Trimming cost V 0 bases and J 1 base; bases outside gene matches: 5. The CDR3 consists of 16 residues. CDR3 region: CSARDVASGSYNEQFF. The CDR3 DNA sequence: TGCAGTGCTAGAGATGTGGCTAGCGGGTCCTACAATGAGCAGTTCTTC.

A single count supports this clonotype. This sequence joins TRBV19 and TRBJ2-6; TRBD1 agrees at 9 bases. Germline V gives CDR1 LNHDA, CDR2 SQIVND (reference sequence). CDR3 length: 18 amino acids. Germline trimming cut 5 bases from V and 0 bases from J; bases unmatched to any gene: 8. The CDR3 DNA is TGTGCCAGTAGTTTGAGGACAGGGGTTACCTCTGGGGCCAACGTCCTGACTTTC. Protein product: CASSLRTGVTSGANVLTF. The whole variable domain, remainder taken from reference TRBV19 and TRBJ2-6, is DGGITQSPKYLFRKEGQNVTLSCEQNLNHDAMYWYRQDPGQGLRLIYYSQIVNDFQKGDIAEGYSVSREKKESFPLTVTSAQKNPTAFYLCASSLRTGVTSGANVLTFGAGSRLTVL.

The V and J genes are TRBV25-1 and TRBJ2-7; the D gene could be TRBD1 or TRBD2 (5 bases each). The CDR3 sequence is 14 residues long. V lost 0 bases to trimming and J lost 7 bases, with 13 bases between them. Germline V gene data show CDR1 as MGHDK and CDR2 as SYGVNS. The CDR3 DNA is TGTGCCAGCAGTGAATATAACAGGCCGGGGGAGCAGTACTTC. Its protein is CASSEYNRPGEQYF.

The CDR3 reads CASSSPSRDRVFGTDTQYF. The DNA for the CDR3 is TGTGCCAGCAGCTCTCCTTCCCGGGACAGGGTGTTTGGAACAGATACGCAGTATTTT. The chain joins TRBV28 to TRBJ2-3, with TRBD1 matching 9 bases. Losses at the gene ends were 6 bases for V and 3 bases for J; bases not matched to a gene: 19. CDR1 and CDR2 from the germline V gene are MDHEN and SYDVKM. The CDR3 has 19 residues.

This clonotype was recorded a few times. CDR3 DNA: TGTGCCGGGGGACTAGCTGTCGGGGAGCTGTTTTTT. This gives the protein CAGGLAVGELFF. The V call is TRBV2, the J call TRBJ2-2, with 9 bases identical to TRBD2. Germline V gives CDR1 SNHLY, CDR2 FYNNEI. The junction had 5 bases not matched to a gene; V was cut back by 11 bases and J by 7 bases. The CDR3 length is 12 residues. The full variable domain, completed using reference TRBV2 and TRBJ2-2, is EPEVTQTPSHQVTQMGQEVILRCVPISNHLYFYWYRQILGQKVEFLVSFYNNEISEKSEIFDDQFSVERPDGSNFTLKIRSTKLEDSAMYFCAGGLAVGELFFGEGSRLTVL.

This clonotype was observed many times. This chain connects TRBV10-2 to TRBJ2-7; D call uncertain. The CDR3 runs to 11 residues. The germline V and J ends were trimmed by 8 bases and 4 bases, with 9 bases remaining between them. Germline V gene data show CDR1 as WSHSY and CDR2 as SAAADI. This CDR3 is CASGPLYEQYF. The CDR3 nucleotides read TGCGCCAGCGGTCCCCTTTACGAGCAGTACTTC.

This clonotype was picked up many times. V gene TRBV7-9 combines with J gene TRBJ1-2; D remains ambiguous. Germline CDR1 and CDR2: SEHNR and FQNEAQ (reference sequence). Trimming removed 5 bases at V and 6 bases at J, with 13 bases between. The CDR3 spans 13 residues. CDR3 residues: CASSAYLDDGYTF. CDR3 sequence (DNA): TGTGCCAGCAGCGCCTATCTAGACGATGGCTACACCTTC.

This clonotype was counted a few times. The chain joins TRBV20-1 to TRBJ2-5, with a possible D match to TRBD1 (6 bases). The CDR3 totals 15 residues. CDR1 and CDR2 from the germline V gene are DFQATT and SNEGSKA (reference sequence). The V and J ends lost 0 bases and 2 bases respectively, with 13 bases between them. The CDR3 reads CSARDGRQAQETQYF. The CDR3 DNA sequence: TGCAGTGCTAGAGATGGGAGACAGGCGCAAGAGACCCAGTACTTC.

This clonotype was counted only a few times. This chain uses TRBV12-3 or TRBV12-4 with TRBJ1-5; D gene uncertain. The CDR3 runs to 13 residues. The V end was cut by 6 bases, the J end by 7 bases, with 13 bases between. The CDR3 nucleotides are TGTGCCAGCAGAGGCGCGGGTGGACAGCCCCAGCATTTT. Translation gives CASRGAGGQPQHF.

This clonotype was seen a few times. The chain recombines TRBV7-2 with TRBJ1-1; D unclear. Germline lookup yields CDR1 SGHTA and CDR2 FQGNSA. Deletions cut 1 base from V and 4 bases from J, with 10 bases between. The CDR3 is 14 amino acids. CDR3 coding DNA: TGTGCCAGCAGCTTAGACGGAGCCCGCACTGAAGCTTTCTTT. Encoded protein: CASSLDGARTEAFF.

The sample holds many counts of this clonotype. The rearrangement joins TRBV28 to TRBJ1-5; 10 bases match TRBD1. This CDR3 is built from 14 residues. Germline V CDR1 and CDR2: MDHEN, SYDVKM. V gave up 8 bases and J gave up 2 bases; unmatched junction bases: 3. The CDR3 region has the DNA TGTGCCAGCCGGGACAGGGGACGCAATCAGCCCCAGCATTTT. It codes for CASRDRGRNQPQHF.

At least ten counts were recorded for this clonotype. CDR3 coding DNA: TGTGCCAGCAGTTACGAAGTTGGGGCGGGAGGCTCCTACGAGCAGTACTTC. Its protein product is CASSYEVGAGGSYEQYF. This chain links TRBV6-5 with TRBJ2-7; 8 bases map to TRBD2. Germline V lookup: CDR1 MNHEY, CDR2 SVGAGI. The CDR3 is made up of 17 amino acids. J lost 0 bases, V lost 2 bases, and 9 bases had no gene match.

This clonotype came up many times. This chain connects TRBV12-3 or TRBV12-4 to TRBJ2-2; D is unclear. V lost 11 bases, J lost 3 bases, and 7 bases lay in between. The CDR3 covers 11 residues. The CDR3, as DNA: TGTGCCGGCCTTTACACCGGGGAGCTGTTTTTT. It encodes CAGLYTGELFF.

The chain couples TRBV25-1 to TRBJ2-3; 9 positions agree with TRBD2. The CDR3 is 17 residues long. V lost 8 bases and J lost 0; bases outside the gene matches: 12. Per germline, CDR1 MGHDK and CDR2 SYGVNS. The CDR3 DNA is TGTGCCAGCCGCCGGAGCGGGGGGCCAACTAGCACAGATACGCAGTATTTT. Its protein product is CASRRSGGPTSTDTQYF.

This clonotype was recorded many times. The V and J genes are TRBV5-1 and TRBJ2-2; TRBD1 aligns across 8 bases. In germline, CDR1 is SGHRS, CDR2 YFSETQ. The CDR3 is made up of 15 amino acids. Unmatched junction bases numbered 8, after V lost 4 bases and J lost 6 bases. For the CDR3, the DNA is TGCGCCAGCAGCAATGGACAGGGAACGGCCGGGGAGCTGTTTTTT. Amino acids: CASSNGQGTAGELFF. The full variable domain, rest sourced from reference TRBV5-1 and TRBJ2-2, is KAGVTQTPRYLIKTRGQQVTLSCSPISGHRSVSWYQQTPGQGLQFLFEYFSETQRNKGNFPGRFSGRQFSNSRSEMNVSTLELGDSALYLCASSNGQGTAGELFFGEGSRLTVL.

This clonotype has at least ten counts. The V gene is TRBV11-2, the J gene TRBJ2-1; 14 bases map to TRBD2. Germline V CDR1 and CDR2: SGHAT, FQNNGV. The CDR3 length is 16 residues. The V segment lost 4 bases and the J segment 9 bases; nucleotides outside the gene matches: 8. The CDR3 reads CASSYPTSGRAGEQFF. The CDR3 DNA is TGTGCCAGCAGCTATCCGACTAGCGGGAGGGCCGGTGAGCAGTTCTTC.

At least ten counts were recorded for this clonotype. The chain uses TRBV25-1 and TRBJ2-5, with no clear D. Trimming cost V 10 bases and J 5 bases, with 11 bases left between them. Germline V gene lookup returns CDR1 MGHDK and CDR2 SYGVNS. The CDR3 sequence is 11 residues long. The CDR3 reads CATRTWETQYF. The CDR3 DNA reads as TGTGCCACAAGGACCTGGGAGACCCAGTACTTC.

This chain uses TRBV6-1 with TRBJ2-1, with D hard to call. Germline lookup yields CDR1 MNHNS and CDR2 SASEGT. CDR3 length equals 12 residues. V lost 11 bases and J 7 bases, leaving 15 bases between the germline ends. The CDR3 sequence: CAHKGYLNEQFF. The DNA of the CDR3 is TGTGCCCACAAAGGGTACCTAAATGAGCAGTTCTTC.

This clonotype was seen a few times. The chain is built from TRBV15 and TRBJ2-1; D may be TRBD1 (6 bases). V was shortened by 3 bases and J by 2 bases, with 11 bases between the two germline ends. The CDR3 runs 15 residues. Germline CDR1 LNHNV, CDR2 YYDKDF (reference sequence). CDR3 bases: TGTGCCACCAGCAGCCTAGAGGGGGCCTACAATGAGCAGTTCTTC. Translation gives CATSSLEGAYNEQFF. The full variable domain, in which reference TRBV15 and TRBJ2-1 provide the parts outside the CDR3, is DAMVIQNPRYQVTQFGKPVTLSCSQTLNHNVMYWYQQKSSQAPKLLFHYYDKDFNNEADTPDNFQSRRPNTSFCFLDIRSPGLGDTAMYLCATSSLEGAYNEQFFGPGTRLTVL.

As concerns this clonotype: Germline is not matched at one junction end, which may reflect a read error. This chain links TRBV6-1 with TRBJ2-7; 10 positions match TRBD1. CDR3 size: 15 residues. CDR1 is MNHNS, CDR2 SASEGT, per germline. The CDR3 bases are TGTGCCAGCGGTGAACGGACAGGGGGAACCTACGAGCAGTACTTC. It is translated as CASGERTGGTYEQYF.

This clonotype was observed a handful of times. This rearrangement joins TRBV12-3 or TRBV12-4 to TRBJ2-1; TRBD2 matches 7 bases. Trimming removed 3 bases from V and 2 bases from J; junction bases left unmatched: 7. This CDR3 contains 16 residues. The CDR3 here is CASSFVRGRTYNEQFF. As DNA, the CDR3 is TGTGCCAGCAGTTTCGTGCGGGGGAGAACCTACAATGAGCAGTTCTTC.

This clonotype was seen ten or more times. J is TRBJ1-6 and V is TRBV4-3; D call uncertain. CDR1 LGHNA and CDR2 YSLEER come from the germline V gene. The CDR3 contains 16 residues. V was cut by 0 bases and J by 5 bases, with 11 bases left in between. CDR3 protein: CASSQDHRAHNSPLHF. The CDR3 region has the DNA TGCGCCAGCAGCCAAGATCATAGGGCTCATAATTCACCCCTCCACTTT.

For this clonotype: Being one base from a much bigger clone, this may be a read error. CDR3 amino acids: CASSSHEQYF. CDR3 bases: TGTGCCAGCAGTTCCCACGAGCAGTACTTC. The chain uses TRBV27 and TRBJ2-7; unclear D gene. The V gene's germline CDR1 is MNHEY and CDR2 SMNVEV (reference sequence). This CDR3 comprises 10 residues. Trimming pared 4 bases from V and 5 bases from J, leaving 3 bases between.